This T cell receptor (beta chain) was recovered during a study of early T cells in non-severe SARS-CoV-2 infection. In the study overall: Chains stayed unpaired after sequencing of bulk RNA from unsorted whole blood.

One entry per CDR3 protein results from TCRdb running MiXCR on the 5' RACE reads. The table shows tens of thousands of distinct CDR3 sequences, with roughly a tenth occurring only once. This clonotype was observed many times. The clonotype comes from an adult who was a healthcare worker with PCR-confirmed SARS-CoV-2 infection or an uninfected control (not recorded which). Sequenced material: whole blood, taken at baseline.

CDR3 nucleotides: TGTGCCAGCAGTTTTTCCAGGGGGGTCTATGGCTACACCTTC. Its translation: CASSFSRGVYGYTF. The chain employs TRBV27 and TRBJ1-2; TRBD1 matches 7 bases. The CDR3 has 14 amino acids. Germline CDR1 MNHEY, CDR2 SMNVEV (reference sequence). The trim removed 3 bases at V and 4 bases at J, leaving 5 bases unmatched.